This T cell receptor (beta chain) comes out of a study of T-cell memory formation after mild COVID-19. At the level of the study: Each donor largely had its own TCR clusters.

The authors produced TCR alpha and TCR beta cDNA libraries with sample barcodes and UMIs by 5'RACE using constant-segment primers. From the 5' RACE reads, TCRdb called clonotypes with MiXCR, one entry per CDR3 protein. The sample lists roughly 620,000 distinct CDR3 sequences, about 20% occurring once. The germline V gene encodes CDR1 LGHDT and CDR2 YNNKEL (reference sequence). The CDR3 totals 16 residues. J was trimmed by 7 bases and V by 1 base; bases with no gene match: 10. Broader study findings: CD4/CD8 balance held among clones contracting day 15 to 85, and later expanders leaned CD4+. Contracting CD4+ clones sat mainly in CM and EM; CD8+ in EMRA.

This clonotype occurred a few times. Its antigen remains unidentified. This TCR was sampled from an adult woman who had mild COVID-19 (a few samples of this study predate the infection). Cell type and time point are not known. The sequenced material came from PBMCs or a T cell subset sorted from them (not recorded which). The gene calls are TRBV3-1 and TRBJ2-5, with 9 bases identical to TRBD2. The CDR3 DNA is TGTGCCAGCAGCCAAGGAGGTAGCGGGGGAATTATGACCCAGTACTTC. Translation gives CASSQGGSGGIMTQYF.